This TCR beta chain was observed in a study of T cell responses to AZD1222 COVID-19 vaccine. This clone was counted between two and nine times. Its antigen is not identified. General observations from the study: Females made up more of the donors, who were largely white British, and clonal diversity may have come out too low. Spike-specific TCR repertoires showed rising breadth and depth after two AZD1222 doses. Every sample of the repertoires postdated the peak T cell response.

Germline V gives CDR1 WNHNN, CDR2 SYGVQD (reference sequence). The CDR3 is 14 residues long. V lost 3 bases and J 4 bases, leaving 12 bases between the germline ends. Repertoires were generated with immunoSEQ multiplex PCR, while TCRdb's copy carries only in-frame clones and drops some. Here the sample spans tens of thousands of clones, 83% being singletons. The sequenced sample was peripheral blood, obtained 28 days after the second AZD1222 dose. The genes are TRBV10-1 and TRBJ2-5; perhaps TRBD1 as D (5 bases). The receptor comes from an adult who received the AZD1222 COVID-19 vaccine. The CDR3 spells CASSDRVGRETQYF. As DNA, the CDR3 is TGCGCCAGCAGTGACAGGGTAGGAAGAGAGACCCAGTACTTC.